Listed below are T cell receptor beta chains from one sample, sequenced in a study of blood T cells in healthy people across ages. TCRdb called the 5' RACE reads again in MiXCR, with one record for every CDR3 protein. The sample carries around 1,700,000 distinct CDR3 sequences, roughly 30% recorded once. The specimen was blood. The receptor set was obtained from a woman under 40 in good health. CDR3s include the opening cysteine and the closing phenylalanine or tryptophan.

13 | TRBV7-2 | CASSRPGSDTQYF
14 | TRBV11-3 | CASSLGHTNYEQYF
13 | TRBV6-5 | CASSPERQETQYF
16 | TRBV7-2 | CASSNPRDDKSYEQYF
17 | TRBV5-1 | CASSLVVLQVSRETQYF
15 | TRBV20-1 | CSAPSPGGIGETQYF
13 | TRBV29-1 | CSTPGQGNEKLFF
16 | TRBV28 | CASTGGLAGFIYEQYF
15 | TRBV28 | CASSSIGTANTEAFF
13 | TRBV3-1 | CASSQESRGEQYF
13 | TRBV24-1 | CATSGAEEYTQYF
15 | TRBV28 | CASSRPPPRGTEAFF
12 | TRBV28 | CASEGGLGGYTF
14 | TRBV29-1 | CSVVGQGIPGELFF
11 | TRBV7-2 | CASSGGIQAFF
20 | TRBV20-1 | CSAREPTGGGGGRTYNEQFF
14 | TRBV5-1 | CASSLTGTGYGHTF
13 | TRBV11-3 | CASSLDTGSPLHF
16 | TRBV6-5 | CASSYDRTSSYNEQYF
12 | TRBV7-6 | CTSSLSGYEQYF
15 | TRBV20-1 | CSARDGRQNTGELFF
16 | TRBV7-2 | CASSLAGTSGVDEQYF
13 | TRBV28 | CASSFEGVNEQYF